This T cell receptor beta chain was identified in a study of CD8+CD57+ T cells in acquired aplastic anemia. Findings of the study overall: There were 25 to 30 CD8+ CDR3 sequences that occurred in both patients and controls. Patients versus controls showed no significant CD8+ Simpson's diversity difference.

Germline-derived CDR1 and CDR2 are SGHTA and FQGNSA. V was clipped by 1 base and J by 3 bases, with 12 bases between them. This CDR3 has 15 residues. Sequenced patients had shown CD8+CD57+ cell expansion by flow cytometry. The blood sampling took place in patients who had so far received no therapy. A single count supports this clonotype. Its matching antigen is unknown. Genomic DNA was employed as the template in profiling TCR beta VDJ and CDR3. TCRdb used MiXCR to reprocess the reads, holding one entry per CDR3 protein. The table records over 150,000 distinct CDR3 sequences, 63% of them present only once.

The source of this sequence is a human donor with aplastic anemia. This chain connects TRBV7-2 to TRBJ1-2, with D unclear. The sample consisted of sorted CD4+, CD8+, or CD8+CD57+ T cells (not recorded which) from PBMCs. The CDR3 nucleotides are TGTGCCAGCAGCTTAGATGGCTTACGGGACTATGGCTACACCTTC. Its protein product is CASSLDGLRDYGYTF.